This is a list of T cell receptor beta chains from one sample in a study of shared T cell receptors in the human thymus. Clones were read by immunoSEQ multiplex PCR, and TCRdb kept only the in-frame ones, dropping some. The sample consists of almost 550,000 clones, around 78% of them appearing once. The same sample was also studied in work on human thymus T cells.

Sequences were obtained from thymocytes. These receptors were taken from a boy under two years old with a congenital heart defect. Both conserved end residues are part of each CDR3. The D gene is left open where the match is weak. Size values are once, few and many counts, or a class for expanded clones, and some rows have none.

j_gene | d_gene | v_gene | abundance | CDR3nt | CDR3aa
TRBJ2-7 | TRBD2 | TRBV7-8 | - | TGTGCCAGCAGCTTAGGGGGCTATCTAGCGGTCACCGTGGGCTACGAGCAGTACTTC | CASSLGGYLAVTVGYEQYF
TRBJ1-1 | TRBD1 | TRBV18 | - | TGTGCCAGCTCACCACCGAATACAGGGGGCGTCGGGGGGCAAGCTTTCTTT | CASSPPNTGGVGGQAFF
TRBJ2-2 | - | TRBV7-2 | - | TGTGCCAGCAGCCCCGTTCCCCCAGCGAGTCTCACCGGGGAGCTGTTTTTT | CASSPVPPASLTGELFF
TRBJ2-7 | - | TRBV4-1 | once | TGCGCCAGCAGCCCCGGAGGGTCAGCGCACGAGCAGTACTTC | CASSPGGSAHEQYF
TRBJ1-2 | - | TRBV28 | - | TGTGCCAGCAGGTCACAGGGTATCTTCATCTATGGCTACACCTTC | CASRSQGIFIYGYTF
TRBJ1-1 | - | TRBV30 | - | TGTGCCTGGGTGTGGCGGGGCCGGATCACTGAAGCTTTCTTT | CAWVWRGRITEAFF
TRBJ1-1 | - | TRBV7-9 | - | TGTGCCAGCAGCCCCGGGACACCAAACACTGAAGCTTTCTTT | CASSPGTPNTEAFF
TRBJ1-2 | TRBD1 | TRBV19 | once | TGTGCCAGTAGTATAGGGACAGGGAATGGCTACACCTTC | CASSIGTGNGYTF
TRBJ2-7 | TRBD2 | TRBV19 | - | TGTGCCAGTAGTTCAAGCGGGAAGTCCTACGAGCAGTACTTC | CASSSSGKSYEQYF
TRBJ2-1 | TRBD2 | TRBV4-3 | - | TGCGCCAGCAGCCAAGATAACGGGAGGACTGAGCAGTTCTTC | CASSQDNGRTEQFF